The subject of this entry is one TCR beta chain. This record comes from a study of PD-L1 blockade in urothelial cancer. Study details: Enrolled patients had been treated previously with 0 to 3 chemotherapy regimens. Counts from blood samples showed a median of about 140,000 T cells.

The CDR3 has 18 amino acids. CDR1 and CDR2 (germline): SGHTA, FQGNSA. J was trimmed by 0 bases and V by 5 bases; bases with no gene match: 11. TCRdb keeps only in-frame clones here, not all; method: immunoSEQ multiplex PCR. The sample includes 30,000 to 35,000 clones, around 80% of them seen just once. The TCR sequence derives from a man aged 55 to 70 with urothelial cancer. This sample comprised PBMCs, obtained around atezolizumab (anti-PD-L1) treatment. The rearrangement links TRBV7-2 to TRBJ2-4, with TRBD2 matching over 9 bases. The CDR3 DNA reads as TGTGCCAGCAGCCCTAGGCTGGCGGGGGGGTTAGCCAAAAACATTCAGTACTTC. Translating it yields CASSPRLAGGLAKNIQYF.